The rows below give T cell receptor beta chains drawn from one sample of a study of blood T cell repertoires in COVID-19. Sequencing used immunoSEQ multiplex PCR; TCRdb keeps in-frame clones, though not all of them. Seen here are 65,000 to 80,000 clones, over 75% observed once, and the top ten hold around 10%. The specimen sequenced was peripheral blood. Receptor source: a man aged 50-59 years with acute or convalescent COVID-19. CDR3s include the opening cysteine and the closing phenylalanine or tryptophan. The order of the fields is CDR3 length, D gene, clone size, J gene, V gene, CDR3 protein, CDR3 DNA. A D gene is named only where the DNA matches it firmly. Size is omitted from some rows. Given values are once, few, many or a class for expanded clones.

cdr3_length: 15; d_call: TRBD1; clone_size: NA; j_call: TRBJ1-3; v_call: TRBV7-6; cdr3_aa: CASSRTGGAGNTIYF; cdr3_nt: TGTGCCAGCAGCCGTACAGGGGGCGCAGGAAACACCATATATTTT
cdr3_length: 17; d_call: TRBD2; clone_size: NA; j_call: TRBJ2-7; v_call: TRBV27; cdr3_aa: CASSSGLAGGPWVEQYF; cdr3_nt: TGTGCCAGCAGTTCGGGACTAGCGGGAGGGCCATGGGTCGAGCAGTACTTC
cdr3_length: 12; d_call: NA; clone_size: NA; j_call: TRBJ1-5; v_call: TRBV7-2; cdr3_aa: CASSTLGGPQHF; cdr3_nt: TGTGCCAGCAGCACCTTAGGCGGACCCCAGCATTTT
cdr3_length: 15; d_call: NA; clone_size: NA; j_call: TRBJ2-1; v_call: TRBV19; cdr3_aa: CASSNQGRVSNEQFF; cdr3_nt: TGTGCCAGTAGTAACCAGGGAAGGGTTTCCAATGAGCAGTTCTTC
cdr3_length: 18; d_call: TRBD1; clone_size: many; j_call: TRBJ1-5; v_call: TRBV4-1; cdr3_aa: CASSQDPITGGSGQPQHF; cdr3_nt: TGCGCCAGCAGCCAAGACCCAATTACAGGGGGCTCAGGTCAGCCCCAGCATTTT
cdr3_length: 14; d_call: NA; clone_size: NA; j_call: TRBJ1-2; v_call: TRBV27; cdr3_aa: CASSLSEGSFGYTF; cdr3_nt: TGTGCCAGCAGTTTATCGGAGGGGAGCTTTGGCTACACCTTC
cdr3_length: 14; d_call: TRBD1; clone_size: NA; j_call: TRBJ2-7; v_call: TRBV2; cdr3_aa: CASSKQGEYYEQYF; cdr3_nt: TGTGCCAGCAGTAAACAGGGGGAGTATTACGAGCAGTACTTC
cdr3_length: 14; d_call: NA; clone_size: NA; j_call: TRBJ1-5; v_call: TRBV7-8; cdr3_aa: CASKLGASNQPQHF; cdr3_nt: TGTGCCAGCAAGCTGGGGGCGAGCAATCAGCCCCAGCATTTT
cdr3_length: 14; d_call: TRBD1; clone_size: NA; j_call: TRBJ2-2; v_call: TRBV6-6; cdr3_aa: CASRGQGNTGELFF; cdr3_nt: TGTGCCAGCAGGGGACAGGGGAACACCGGGGAGCTGTTTTTT
cdr3_length: 14; d_call: NA; clone_size: once; j_call: TRBJ1-2; v_call: TRBV7-2; cdr3_aa: CASSLGRGHYGYTF; cdr3_nt: TGTGCCAGCAGCTTAGGCAGGGGCCACTATGGCTACACCTTC
cdr3_length: 13; d_call: NA; clone_size: NA; j_call: TRBJ1-4; v_call: TRBV7-9; cdr3_aa: CASSSSLAEKLFF; cdr3_nt: TGTGCCAGCAGCTCATCTTTGGCTGAAAAACTGTTTTTT
cdr3_length: 14; d_call: TRBD1; clone_size: few; j_call: TRBJ2-7; v_call: TRBV19; cdr3_aa: CASSIKGQSYEQYF; cdr3_nt: TGTGCCAGTAGTATCAAGGGACAGAGCTACGAGCAGTACTTC
cdr3_length: 15; d_call: NA; clone_size: NA; j_call: TRBJ2-1; v_call: TRBV9; cdr3_aa: CASSVGNGAYNEQFF; cdr3_nt: TGTGCCAGCAGCGTAGGTAACGGGGCCTACAATGAGCAGTTCTTC
cdr3_length: 19; d_call: TRBD1; clone_size: NA; j_call: TRBJ1-5; v_call: TRBV6-6; cdr3_aa: CASSLPPSTGLLSNQPQHF; cdr3_nt: TGTGCCAGCAGTCTACCTCCTTCGACAGGGCTTTTGAGCAATCAGCCCCAGCATTTT
cdr3_length: 14; d_call: NA; clone_size: few; j_call: TRBJ2-1; v_call: TRBV7-3; cdr3_aa: CASSLTKGDDEQFF; cdr3_nt: TGTGCCAGCAGCTTAACGAAGGGGGACGATGAGCAGTTCTTC
cdr3_length: 15; d_call: NA; clone_size: NA; j_call: TRBJ1-5; v_call: TRBV19; cdr3_aa: CASSLGQIGNQPQHF; cdr3_nt: TGTGCCAGTAGCTTGGGGCAGATTGGCAATCAGCCCCAGCATTTT
cdr3_length: 12; d_call: TRBD1; clone_size: NA; j_call: TRBJ1-1; v_call: TRBV28; cdr3_aa: CASSVTGVRAFF; cdr3_nt: TGTGCCAGCAGTGTTACAGGGGTGCGGGCTTTCTTT
cdr3_length: 14; d_call: NA; clone_size: NA; j_call: TRBJ2-1; v_call: TRBV28; cdr3_aa: CASSPTGHYNEQFF; cdr3_nt: TGTGCCAGCAGTCCAACGGGACATTACAATGAGCAGTTCTTC
cdr3_length: 10; d_call: NA; clone_size: NA; j_call: TRBJ1-1; v_call: TRBV24-1; cdr3_aa: CALNRDKAFF; cdr3_nt: TGTGCCCTAAACCGGGATAAAGCTTTCTTT
cdr3_length: 17; d_call: NA; clone_size: NA; j_call: TRBJ2-1; v_call: TRBV6-1; cdr3_aa: CASSGDRSILSYNEQFF; cdr3_nt: TGTGCCAGCAGTGGCGACAGATCCATCCTCTCCTACAATGAGCAGTTCTTC
cdr3_length: 13; d_call: TRBD1; clone_size: NA; j_call: TRBJ1-3; v_call: TRBV3-1/TRBV3-2; cdr3_aa: CASSSQGTDTIYF; cdr3_nt: TGTGCCAGCTCTTCACAGGGGACGGACACCATATATTTT
cdr3_length: 15; d_call: NA; clone_size: NA; j_call: TRBJ2-1; v_call: TRBV5-4; cdr3_aa: CASSLDRGFYDEQFF; cdr3_nt: TGTGCCAGCAGCTTAGATAGGGGATTTTACGATGAGCAGTTCTTC
cdr3_length: 16; d_call: TRBD1; clone_size: few; j_call: TRBJ1-2; v_call: TRBV29-1; cdr3_aa: CSVEATETGASYGYTF; cdr3_nt: TGCAGCGTTGAAGCCACCGAGACAGGGGCGTCGTATGGCTACACCTTC
cdr3_length: 12; d_call: NA; clone_size: NA; j_call: TRBJ2-7; v_call: TRBV2; cdr3_aa: CASIERAYEQYF; cdr3_nt: TGTGCCAGCATCGAACGGGCCTACGAGCAGTACTTC
cdr3_length: 13; d_call: TRBD1; clone_size: NA; j_call: TRBJ2-1; v_call: TRBV2; cdr3_aa: CASSLDRVNEQFF; cdr3_nt: TGTGCCAGCAGTCTAGACAGGGTCAATGAGCAGTTCTTC
cdr3_length: 14; d_call: TRBD1; clone_size: once; j_call: TRBJ2-7; v_call: TRBV19; cdr3_aa: CASSLTGGNYEQYF; cdr3_nt: TGTGCCAGTAGTTTGACAGGGGGCAATTACGAGCAGTACTTC
cdr3_length: 19; d_call: NA; clone_size: NA; j_call: TRBJ2-1; v_call: TRBV7-8; cdr3_aa: CASSSTTAWDIGSYNEQFF; cdr3_nt: TGTGCCAGCAGCTCAACCACCGCCTGGGACATTGGCTCCTACAATGAGCAGTTCTTC
cdr3_length: 15; d_call: NA; clone_size: NA; j_call: TRBJ1-3; v_call: TRBV5-1; cdr3_aa: CASSPGGVAGNTIYF; cdr3_nt: TGCGCCAGCAGCCCGGGAGGGGTGGCTGGAAACACCATATATTTT
cdr3_length: 12; d_call: NA; clone_size: NA; j_call: TRBJ2-1; v_call: TRBV13; cdr3_aa: CASSRRGSEQFF; cdr3_nt: TGTGCCAGCAGCCGTAGGGGGAGTGAGCAGTTCTTC
cdr3_length: 15; d_call: NA; clone_size: NA; j_call: TRBJ2-1; v_call: TRBV3-1/TRBV3-2; cdr3_aa: CASSPNRDPMKEQFF; cdr3_nt: TGTGCCAGCAGCCCAAACAGGGATCCCATGAAGGAGCAGTTCTTC
cdr3_length: 15; d_call: NA; clone_size: NA; j_call: TRBJ1-3; v_call: TRBV6-6; cdr3_aa: CASSSLDSGLNTIYF; cdr3_nt: TGTGCCAGCAGTTCATTGGACAGTGGATTAAACACCATATATTTT
cdr3_length: 15; d_call: TRBD1; clone_size: NA; j_call: TRBJ2-2; v_call: TRBV27; cdr3_aa: CASSLDRAGAGELFF; cdr3_nt: TGTGCCAGCAGCCTAGACAGGGCCGGGGCCGGGGAGCTGTTTTTT
cdr3_length: 13; d_call: TRBD1; clone_size: NA; j_call: TRBJ2-7; v_call: TRBV6-5; cdr3_aa: CASSKGQAYEQYF; cdr3_nt: TGTGCCAGCAGCAAGGGACAGGCCTACGAGCAGTACTTC
cdr3_length: 14; d_call: TRBD2; clone_size: NA; j_call: TRBJ2-7; v_call: TRBV29-1; cdr3_aa: CSVRRGGYDDGQYF; cdr3_nt: TGCAGCGTTCGTCGGGGGGGCTACGATGACGGGCAGTACTTC